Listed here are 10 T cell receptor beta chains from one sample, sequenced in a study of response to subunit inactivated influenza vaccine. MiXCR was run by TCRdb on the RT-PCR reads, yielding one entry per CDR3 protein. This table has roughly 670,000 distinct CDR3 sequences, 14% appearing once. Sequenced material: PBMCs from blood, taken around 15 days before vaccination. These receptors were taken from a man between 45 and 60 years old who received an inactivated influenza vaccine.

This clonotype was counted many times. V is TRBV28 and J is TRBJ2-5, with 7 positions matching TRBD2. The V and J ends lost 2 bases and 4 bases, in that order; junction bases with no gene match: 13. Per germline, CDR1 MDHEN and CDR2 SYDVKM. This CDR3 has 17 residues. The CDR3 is CASSLNLWDYHGETQYF. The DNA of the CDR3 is TGTGCCAGCAGTTTAAATCTCTGGGACTACCATGGAGAGACCCAGTACTTC. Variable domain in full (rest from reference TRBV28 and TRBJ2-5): DVKVTQSSRYLVKRTGEKVFLECVQDMDHENMFWYRQDPGLGLRLIYFSYDVKMKEKGDIPEGYSVSREKKERFSLILESASTNQTSMYLCASSLNLWDYHGETQYFGPGTRLLVL.

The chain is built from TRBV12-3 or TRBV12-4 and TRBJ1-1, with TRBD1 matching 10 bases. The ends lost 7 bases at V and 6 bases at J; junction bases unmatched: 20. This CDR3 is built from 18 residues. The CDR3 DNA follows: TGTGCCAGCAATCTTAAAGTGAGGGACAGGGGACCTCTCGCTGAAGCTTTCTTT. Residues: CASNLKVRDRGPLAEAFF.

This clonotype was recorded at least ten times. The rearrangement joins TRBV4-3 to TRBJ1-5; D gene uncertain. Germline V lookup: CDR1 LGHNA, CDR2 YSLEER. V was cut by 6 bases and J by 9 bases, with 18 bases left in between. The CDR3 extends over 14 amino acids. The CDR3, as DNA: TGCGCCAGCAGTCCCGACCTAAAAGGGCCGCCCCAGCATTTT. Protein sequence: CASSPDLKGPPQHF.

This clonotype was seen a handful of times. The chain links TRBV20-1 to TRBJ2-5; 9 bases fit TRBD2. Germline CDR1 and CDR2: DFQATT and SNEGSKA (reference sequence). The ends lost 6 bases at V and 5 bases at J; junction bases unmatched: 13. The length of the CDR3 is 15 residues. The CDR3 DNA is TGCAGTGCGGAAAAAGCGGGGGGCGTTCTGGAGACCCAGTACTTC. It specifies CSAEKAGGVLETQYF.

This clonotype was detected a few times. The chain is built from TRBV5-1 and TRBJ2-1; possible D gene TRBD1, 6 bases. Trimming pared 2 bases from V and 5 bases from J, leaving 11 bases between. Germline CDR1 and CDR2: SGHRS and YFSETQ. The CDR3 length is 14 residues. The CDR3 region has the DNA TGCGCCAGCAGCTTCAACCGGGACAACAATGAGCAGTTCTTC. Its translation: CASSFNRDNNEQFF.

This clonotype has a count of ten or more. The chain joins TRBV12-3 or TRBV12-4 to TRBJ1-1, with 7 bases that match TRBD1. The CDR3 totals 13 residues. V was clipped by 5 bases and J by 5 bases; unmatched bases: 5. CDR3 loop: CASSRQGRTEAFF. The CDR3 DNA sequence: TGTGCCAGCAGTCGACAGGGTAGGACTGAAGCTTTCTTT.

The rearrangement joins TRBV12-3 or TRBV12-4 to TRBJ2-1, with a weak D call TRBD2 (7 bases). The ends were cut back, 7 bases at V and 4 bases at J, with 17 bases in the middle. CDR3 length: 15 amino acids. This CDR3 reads CASTLGGGDYNEQFF. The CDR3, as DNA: TGTGCCAGCACCCTTGGCGGGGGCGATTACAATGAGCAGTTCTTC.

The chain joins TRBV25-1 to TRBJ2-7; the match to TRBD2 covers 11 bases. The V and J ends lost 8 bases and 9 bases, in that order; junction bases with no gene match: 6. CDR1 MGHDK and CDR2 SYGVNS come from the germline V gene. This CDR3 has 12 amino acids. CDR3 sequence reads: CASHTGTSGQYF. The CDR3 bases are TGTGCCAGCCACACCGGGACTAGCGGGCAGTACTTC.

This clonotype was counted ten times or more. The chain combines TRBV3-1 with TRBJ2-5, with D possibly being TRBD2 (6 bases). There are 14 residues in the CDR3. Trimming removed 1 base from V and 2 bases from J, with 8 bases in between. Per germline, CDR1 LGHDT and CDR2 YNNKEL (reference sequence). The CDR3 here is CASSQGTIQETQYF. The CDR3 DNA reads TGTGCCAGCAGCCAAGGGACTATACAAGAGACCCAGTACTTC.

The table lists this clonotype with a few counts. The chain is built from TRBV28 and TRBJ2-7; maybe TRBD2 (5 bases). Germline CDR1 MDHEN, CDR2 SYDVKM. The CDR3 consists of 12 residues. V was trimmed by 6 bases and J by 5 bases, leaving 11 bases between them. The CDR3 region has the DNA TGTGCCAGCAGCTTTTCCGGGGACGAGCAGTACTTC. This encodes CASSFSGDEQYF.